This TCR beta chain is from a study of shared clonotypes between healthy human individuals. The germline CDR1 and CDR2 sequences are MNHNS and SASEGT. With 6 bases clipped from V and 5 bases from J, the junction kept 9 bases outside the gene matches. The CDR3 length is 15 residues. Several immunoSEQ plates held equal portions of the genomic DNA taken from each subset. Amplification in unsorted PBMC replicate PCRs started from around 0.3 ug DNA, which equals roughly 27,000 T cell genomes. Profiled with immunoSEQ multiplex PCR; TCRdb holds only in-frame clones, not every one. The table includes more than 450,000 clones, around 79% detected once. Recent vaccinations or acute infections were absent in the healthy HIV-negative adult donors. Genomic DNA came from tens of millions of PBMCs in unsorted samples.

The V call is TRBV6-1, the J call TRBJ2-1; TRBD2 matches at 8 bases. The specimen was PBMCs. The receptor's source is a middle-aged woman in good health. Some clones in this sample may be carry-over from other donors' samples. The CDR3, as DNA: TGTGCCAGCAGGCTAAGCGGGAGTAACGACAATGAGCAGTTCTTC. Translating it yields CASRLSGSNDNEQFF.